The sequence of this T cell receptor beta chain was determined in a study of blood T cell repertoires in COVID-19 (dated by TCRdb to 2020 to 2022). Describing the broader study: Collaborator samples came from the United States, Italy and Spain and covered acute and convalescent phases of COVID-19. Sample metadata almost always included a de-identified subject ID, COVID-19 status, age in years and sex. The samples were drawn from the first 160 participants of the ongoing ImmuneRACE study and from under 1,500 subjects provided by 6 global collaborators. HLA class I and class II types, where available, came from metadata supplied by the sample provider rather than from assay-based typing. A freely available public database, intended as a resource for researchers studying the immune response to SARS-CoV-2, is where the repertoires were released. The material from the prospective study consisted of cDNA or gDNA derived from T cells, B-cell-depleted T cells, or PBMCs. The dataset comprised deeply sampled blood TCRbeta repertoires from subjects exposed to, actively infected with, or recovered from COVID-19. General findings and caveats noted by the study authors: Clinical and demographic metadata were provided uncurated, with the amount varying by source and participant.

From cysteine to phenylalanine, the CDR3 is 18 amino acids long. Only the CDR3 part of the read is kept: 54 bases, read in frame from the first base. The germline V gene yields MNHNS for CDR1 and SASEGT for CDR2. V is cut by 4 bases and J by 1 base, and the space between the germline ends is 19 bases. Whole blood was collected in K2EDTA tubes by collaborating institutions according to the institutions' own protocols. For TCRbeta analysis, collaborators shipped samples as frozen whole blood, isolated PBMCs, or DNA extracted from either of those sample types. The immunoSEQ Assay, a bias-controlled multiplex PCR, was used to amplify TCRbeta CDR3 regions from genomic DNA. As for the authors' bioinformatics: The number of nucleated cells in each sample was estimated from the amplification of reference gene primers within the assay. Sequence reads were collapsed and filtered to measure the absolute abundance of every unique TCRbeta CDR3 rearrangement. For each sample, productive Simpson clonality was calculated as the square root of Simpson's diversity index over productive rearrangements. The immuneACCESS repertoire file appears here via TCRdb, limited to in-frame rearrangements. These files lack a portion of the clones; in checked studies, under half of the deficit traces to unresolved V genes, and the cause of the others is not known. V and J calls and clone size are copied from that table; D and trimming were computed from the DNA. The sample yields approximately 130,000 clones; more than 65% were counted once. The ten largest clones take up 2% to 2.5% of the sample.

In regard to this clone: What this receptor recognizes is not known. Base quality data are lacking; no much larger clone is found one base away.

The chain was built from TRBV6-1 and TRBJ1-4, with TRBD1 perhaps the D gene, on 6 matching bases. The clonotype was recovered from a woman between 70 and 85 years old with acute or convalescent COVID-19. Sequenced: peripheral blood. The encoded CDR3 is CASSGTTDSMGTNEKLFF. The nucleotide sequence is TGTGCCAGCAGTGGAACCACGGACAGTATGGGAACTAATGAAAAACTGTTTTTT.